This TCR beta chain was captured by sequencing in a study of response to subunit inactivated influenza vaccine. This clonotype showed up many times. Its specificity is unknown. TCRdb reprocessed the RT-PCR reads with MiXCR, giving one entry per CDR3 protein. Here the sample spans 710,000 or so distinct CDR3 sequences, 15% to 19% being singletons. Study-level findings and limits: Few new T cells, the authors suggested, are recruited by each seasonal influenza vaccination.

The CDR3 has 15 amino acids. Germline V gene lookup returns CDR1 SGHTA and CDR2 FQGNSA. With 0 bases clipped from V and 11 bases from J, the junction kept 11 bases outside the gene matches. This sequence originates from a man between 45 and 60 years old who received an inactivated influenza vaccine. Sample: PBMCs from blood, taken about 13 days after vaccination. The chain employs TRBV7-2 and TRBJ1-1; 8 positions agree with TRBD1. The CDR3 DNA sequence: TGTGCCAGCAGCTTAGCGCCGGGGACAGGCTCCGACGCTTTCTTT. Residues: CASSLAPGTGSDAFF.